This T cell receptor beta chain is drawn from a study of blood T cell repertoires in COVID-19. The V gene end was trimmed by 1 base and the J gene end by 13 bases; junction bases not matched to a gene: 3. CDR1 and CDR2 (germline): LGHDT, YNNKEL (reference sequence). The CDR3 sequence is 11 residues long. Sequencing used immunoSEQ multiplex PCR; TCRdb keeps in-frame clones, though not all of them. This sample has 280,000 or so clones, with roughly 89% found just once. The sequence derives from a woman between 50 and 59 years old who had been exposed to COVID-19. Sequencing was performed on PBMCs or T cells enriched from blood (not recorded which). V and J are TRBV3-1 (or the pseudogene TRBV3-2) and TRBJ2-7; 8 nucleotides align to TRBD1. CDR3: CASSQGTGFYF. The CDR3 nucleotides are TGTGCCAGCAGCCAAGGGACAGGGTTTTACTTC.